This T cell receptor (beta chain) was recovered during a study of cytomegalovirus exposure and HLA in healthy donors listed by TCRdb under 2017. About the investigation overall: According to an earlier analysis of several hundred of the donors, 150 million to 200 million T cells yielded some 120 million unique TCR beta sequences and about 280 Gb of sequence data. Approximately 310 gigabases of sequencing data and approximately 85 million unique TCR sequences were included in an early release covering about 700 HLA-typed donors. Of the approximately 370 genotyped donors, 70% to 90% were placed in the genetic ancestry cluster associated with self-reported Caucasian donors. The aim of the study was to test whether cataloging public T cell receptors could identify signatures of past pathogen exposure. The study used immunosequencing to profile the T cell repertoires of approximately 650 subjects and linked those repertoires to cytomegalovirus serostatus. A separate validation cohort of more than 100 different subjects was used in addition to the 666-subject first cohort. To predict cytomegalovirus infection status, the study combined high-throughput TCR immunosequencing, statistical association of individual TCRs with disease status, and machine learning. In a later analysis, previously published TCR beta repertoires from several hundred donors were re-analyzed and high-resolution HLA genotyping was added so that TCR occurrence patterns could be studied. Rather than drawing on any new phenotypic data, the later analysis identified candidate immune exposures from TCR beta sequences and the way those sequences occurred across donors. An earlier analysis of approximately 640 of the donors applied high-throughput TCR beta sequencing to assess whether each TCR beta V gene segment acted as functional or pseudogenic. Donor age, sex, ethnicity and CMV serostatus were compiled alongside the repertoire data. A later genetic analysis took genome-wide SNP genotypes for about 55% of the 666 donors and used that subset as a discovery cohort. Every discovery cohort repertoire had been produced on one sequencing platform. Both class I and class II loci were covered by HLA typing, at four-digit resolution. The number of typed donors differed by locus: roughly 620-630 for A, B, C, DRB1 and DQB1; 500 to 550 for DQA1; fewer than 610 for DPA1; and about 450 for DPB1. Several DR-DQ haplotypes were treated as single units for association and clustering because of strong linkage in the cohort. Among 300 to 500 genotyped donors of the cohort, an average of about 240,000 unique TCR beta nucleotide sequences was sequenced per donor, of which about 18% were non-productive.

In this sample, this clone turned up once. No antigen is known for it. Base qualities are not recorded, but no much larger clone differs from it by a single base. In total, 600 or so healthy bone marrow donors made up the cohort. Cohort members were all nominally healthy when sampled, although unrecorded immune exposures were likely present. The donor was CMV seronegative and belonged to the group of several hundred seronegative cohort members. A peripheral blood sample was collected from each donor, and TCR beta sequencing was performed on peripheral blood mononuclear cells. The Qiagen DNeasy Blood Extraction Kit was used to extract genomic DNA from the blood cell samples. The library relied on the immunoSEQ multiplex PCR assay. For the multiplex PCR, a mixture combining 60 forward primers for TCR Vbeta segments and 13 reverse primers for TCR Jbeta segments was used. A multiplex PCR assay on genomic DNA amplified the CDR3 region of rearranged TCR beta genes. On the Illumina HiSeq System, the amplified TCR beta libraries were sequenced as 87-base-pair reads. From the authors' description of their analysis: A later analysis tallied 75 million to 85 million unique TCR beta chains across the 550 to 850 repertoires, and 10 million to 11 million of those chains were shared by two or more donors. To remove PCR and sequencing errors, raw reads were error-corrected and collapsed into unique sequences using a nearest-neighbor algorithm that merged closely related sequences. V, D and J gene segments were assigned by aligning CDR3 sequences to IMGT reference sequences. Each retained sequence needed at least a six-nucleotide match to both a V gene segment and a J gene segment. Rearrangements were classified as productive when the CDR3 lacked stop codons and remained in frame with V and J, and all other rearrangements were classified as non-productive. Following IMGT convention, CDR3 was defined as the stretch from the second conserved V-encoded cysteine up to the conserved J-encoded phenylalanine. Sequences without an unambiguous match to a single V gene segment were excluded from the earlier analysis of almost 600 of the donors. In an earlier analysis of several hundred of the donors, V segments were called functional above 56.7% productive rearrangements and were called segregating when the between-donor standard deviation exceeded 5%. To diagnose cytomegalovirus status from the catalog of TCR beta chain sequences, a statistical classification framework was built. A later analysis assigned V and J genes by comparing TCR nucleotide sequences with IMGT/GENE-DB human TR gene sequences. The TCRdist pipeline was used in a later analysis to assign CDR3 sequences and most-parsimonious VDJ recombination scenarios. In a later analysis, every TCR beta chain was defined by the combination of its CDR3 amino acid sequence and its V-gene family, and reads without a unique V-gene family were dropped. A later analysis removed 592 highly shared, low-generation-probability nucleotide sequences to deal with suspected cross-contamination and a sequencing artifact. For each public chain, a later analysis derived a clonal expansion index from normalized ranks of inferred template counts within each repertoire. In a later analysis, generation probabilities were computed with a VDJ recombination model fitted to out-of-frame rearrangements, and the resulting probabilities were checked against IGoR. Hypergeometric tests were used in a later analysis to score TCR-TCR, TCR-HLA and TCR-CMV co-occurrence, with a repertoire-size bias correction applied to the TCR pairs. To estimate false discovery rates, a later analysis permuted the HLA or CMV assignments 20 times. In a later analysis, co-occurring TCRs were grouped using DBSCAN, with TCRdist sequence similarity added in when clustering inside HLA-allele-positive subsets. For co-occurrence clustering, repertoires with fewer than 30,000 or more than 120,000 public chains were excluded, along with five repertoires with anomalous nucleotide sharing. Here the immuneACCESS table is served through TCRdb, limited to in-frame sequences with V and J called. Missing clones are a known gap in these copies; in checked studies unresolved V genes cover under half, and the rest lacks a known reason. That table furnishes V, J and clone size, whereas the DNA furnished D and trimming. The sample has about 210,000 clones on record, about three quarters of them singletons. The ten largest account for about 0.45% of the sample.

General conclusions and limits of the study: Linkage disequilibrium might explain the correlated functional status among segregating V segments, but an unknown experimental factor could not be ruled out. The classifier was reported to diagnose cytomegalovirus status with high specificity and sensitivity in both the original and validation cohorts. The earlier analysis of fewer than 750 of the donors excluded approximately 17 rarely observed V segments, including chromosome 9 orphons, because counts were too low. Because HLA typing was missing for some donors at each locus, association tests included only the typed subset. A total of 164 TCR beta chains were listed by the study as associated with cytomegalovirus. The presence/absence analyses assumed that sequencing depth was roughly uniform across donors, and that assumption may not be true. According to a later analysis, parvovirus B19, influenza, CMV and Epstein-Barr virus appeared linked to several top co-occurrence clusters. Some IMGT-functional V segments, including TRBV6-2 and TRBV6-3, could not be told apart with the 87-base-pair reads, so those segments were excluded. A later analysis found that most CMV-associated TCR beta chains appeared HLA-restricted, with HLA associations seemingly driven largely by CMV exposure. According to a later analysis, TCR association rates differed among HLA loci, with DRB1 alleles showing the most associated TCRs and HLA-C alleles showing the fewest. In this cohort, only TCR beta chains were sequenced, and detectable features were limited by the absence of alpha or paired-chain data. A further reported finding was that TCR beta sequences accurately predicted the HLA-A and HLA-B alleles for most subjects in the first cohort. A later analysis found that HLA-associated TCR beta chains were more clonally expanded and had lower generation probabilities than equally common non-associated chains. In a later analysis, some 18,000 TCR beta sequences were associated with specific HLA alleles at a false discovery rate of 0.05. Most TCR sequences were observed very rarely across donors, whereas some public TCRs were present in many individuals. An earlier analysis of approximately 590 of the donors showed that most TCR beta V segments appeared in productive rearrangements either about 90% or about 30% of the time, which broadly matched IMGT annotations. V-gene and J-gene trimming of TCR beta chains was associated with a missense DCLRE1C variant in a later genetic analysis, and the association was replicated in an independent cohort. A cluster of highly shared sequence variants was judged likely to be a technical artifact of the sequencing pipeline. According to a later genetic analysis, donors in an Asian-associated ancestry cluster had fewer N-insertions in productive TCRs than the roughly 660-donor mean. In vitro tests confirmed that a few of the cytomegalovirus-associated TCR beta chains recognize cytomegalovirus antigens. The only immune exposure information available for the cohort was CMV serostatus. Assigning TCR associations to individual alleles was difficult when HLA alleles, especially DR and DQ, strongly co-occurred. It was suggested by the authors that the approach could potentially be generalized to other disease states and immunological phenotypes.

CDR1 and CDR2 (ENHRY, SYGVKD) derive from the germline V gene. V gives up 5 bases and J gives up 7 bases, and the segment between their germline ends measures 15 bases. Counted from cysteine to phenylalanine, this CDR3 has 14 amino acids. The read is trimmed to its CDR3 DNA, 42 bases read in frame from base 1. The sample taken for sequencing was PBMCs. The V gene is TRBV10-3 and the J gene is TRBJ2-1; the D gene is possibly TRBD2, with 6 bases matching. This TCR was sampled from a boy aged 5-17 years in good health and CMV-seronegative. The nucleotides read TGTGCCATCAGTTCCCGGGACTTCCAGAATGAGCAGTTCTTC. This gives the protein CAISSRDFQNEQFF.